Below, 9 T cell receptor beta chains from the same sample are listed, as sequenced in a study of technical replicates of blood from a handful of donors. TCRdb's copy holds only in-frame clones and misses some; the assay was immunoSEQ multiplex PCR. The data contain some 70,000 clones, 95% to 97% of them singletons. The material sequenced was T cells isolated from PBMCs. All receptors come from a human donor in good health.

The CDR3: CASSEAGGLAGETQYF. The CDR3 bases are TGTGCCAGCAGTGAAGCCGGAGGACTAGCGGGGGAGACCCAGTACTTC. The chain links TRBV6-1 to TRBJ2-5; 12 bases are shared with TRBD2. V shed 0 bases and J 5 bases; nucleotides not matched to a gene: 4. The CDR3 loop spans 16 amino acids. Looked up from germline, CDR1 is MNHNS and CDR2 is SASEGT.

The sample holds one count of this clone. The chain carries TRBV5-6 and TRBJ2-7; no reliable D call. This CDR3 is built from 12 residues. Germline CDR1 is SGHDT and CDR2 is YYEEEE. Trimming removed 3 bases at V and 4 bases at J, with 8 bases between. The CDR3 bases are TGTGCCAGCAGCTCGCAAACTTACGAGCAGTACTTC. Amino acid sequence: CASSSQTYEQYF.

The chain recombines TRBV5-4 with TRBJ1-2; D is unresolved. Germline V gives CDR1 SGHNT, CDR2 YYREEE (reference sequence). Trimming removed 0 bases from V and 0 bases from J, with 6 bases in between. This CDR3 has 14 amino acids. CDR3 nucleotide sequence: TGTGCCAGCAGCTTGGCTACAGCTAACTATGGCTACACCTTC. This translates into CASSLATANYGYTF.

This clone was detected once. The J gene is TRBJ2-3, the V gene TRBV30, with D possibly being TRBD1 (6 bases). This CDR3 has 12 residues. Between the trimmed V and J ends, which lost 3 bases and 3 bases, there was a span of 7 bases. Germline lookup yields CDR1 GTSNPN and CDR2 SVGIG (reference sequence). DNA for the CDR3: TGTGCCTGGAGGGGGGCTACAGATACGCAGTATTTT. It is translated as CAWRGATDTQYF.

This rearrangement joins TRBV6-5 to TRBJ2-7, with 7 bases matching TRBD2. Germline V gene sequence: CDR1 MNHEY, CDR2 SVGAGI. The CDR3 runs to 13 residues. V lost 5 bases to trimming and J lost 2 bases; unmatched junction nucleotides: 3. The CDR3 nucleotides read TGTGCCAGCAGTCTAGCGGAACCCTACGAGCAGTACTTC. This sequence encodes CASSLAEPYEQYF.

The rearrangement joins TRBV11-2 to TRBJ1-1; D might be TRBD1 (6 bases). CDR1 SGHAT and CDR2 FQNNGV come from the germline V gene. The CDR3 contains 14 residues. Trimming took off 0 bases at V and 4 bases at J, with 9 bases between the two ends. The CDR3 DNA reads as TGTGCCAGCAGCTTAGAAGGGGGAATCACTGAAGCTTTCTTT. Amino acid sequence: CASSLEGGITEAFF.

J is TRBJ2-7 and V is TRBV19, with 7 bases matching TRBD1. The germline V gene has CDR1 LNHDA and CDR2 SQIVND (reference sequence). After removal of 3 bases from V and 3 bases from J, the junction contained 8 bases not matched to a gene. The CDR3 sequence is 15 residues long. CDR3 DNA sequence: TGTGCCAGTAGTATTCTACAGGGGTTTATCTACGAGCAGTACTTC. Encoded protein: CASSILQGFIYEQYF. Full variable domain (rest looked up from reference TRBV19 and TRBJ2-7): DGGITQSPKYLFRKEGQNVTLSCEQNLNHDAMYWYRQDPGQGLRLIYYSQIVNDFQKGDIAEGYSVSREKKESFPLTVTSAQKNPTAFYLCASSILQGFIYEQYFGPGTRLTVT.

CDR3 DNA: TGTGCCAGCTCCGTTATAACAGGGGGACATGGCTACACCTTC. It yields the protein CASSVITGGHGYTF. The chain couples TRBV6-5 to TRBJ1-2; 8 nucleotides line up with TRBD1. The germline V gene encodes CDR1 MNHEY and CDR2 SVGAGI. This CDR3 region has 14 residues. Trimming cost V 8 bases and J 6 bases; bases outside gene matches: 11.

V and J are TRBV4-2 and TRBJ2-3, with D perhaps TRBD2 (6 bases). The CDR3 loop spans 15 amino acids. V lost 0 bases and J 5 bases, leaving 12 bases between the germline ends. Germline CDR1 and CDR2: LGHNA and YNFKEQ. The CDR3 here is CASSQEDYLRDTQYF. The CDR3 DNA follows: TGTGCCAGCAGCCAAGAGGACTATTTACGAGATACGCAGTATTTT.